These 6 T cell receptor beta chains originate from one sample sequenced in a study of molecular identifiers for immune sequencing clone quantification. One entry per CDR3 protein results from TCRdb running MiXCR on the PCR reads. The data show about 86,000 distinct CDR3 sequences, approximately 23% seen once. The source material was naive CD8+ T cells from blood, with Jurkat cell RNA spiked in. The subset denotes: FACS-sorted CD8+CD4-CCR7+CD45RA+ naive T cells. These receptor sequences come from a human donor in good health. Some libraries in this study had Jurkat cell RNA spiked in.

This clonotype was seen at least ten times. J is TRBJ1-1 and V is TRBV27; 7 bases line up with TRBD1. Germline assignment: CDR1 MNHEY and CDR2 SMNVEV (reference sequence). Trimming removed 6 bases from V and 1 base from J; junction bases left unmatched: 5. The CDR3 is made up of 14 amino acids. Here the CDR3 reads CASRSGTANTEAFF. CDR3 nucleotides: TGTGCCAGCAGGTCAGGGACAGCGAACACTGAAGCTTTCTTT.

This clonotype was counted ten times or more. The CDR3: CASSQRQLTGELFF. In nucleotides, the CDR3 is TGTGCCAGCAGCCAAAGACAGTTGACCGGGGAGCTGTTTTTT. This chain connects TRBV3-1 to TRBJ2-2; D possibly corresponds to TRBD1 (5 bases). CDR1 LGHDT and CDR2 YNNKEL come from the germline V gene (reference sequence). The ends were cut back, 2 bases at V and 5 bases at J, with 9 bases in the middle. The length of the CDR3 is 14 residues.

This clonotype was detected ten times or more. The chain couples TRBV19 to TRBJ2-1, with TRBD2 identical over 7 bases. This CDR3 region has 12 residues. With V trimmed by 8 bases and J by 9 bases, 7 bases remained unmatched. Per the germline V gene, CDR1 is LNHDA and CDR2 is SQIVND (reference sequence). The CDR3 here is CASGAGVVEQFF. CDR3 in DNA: TGTGCCAGTGGGGCGGGAGTAGTTGAGCAGTTCTTC.

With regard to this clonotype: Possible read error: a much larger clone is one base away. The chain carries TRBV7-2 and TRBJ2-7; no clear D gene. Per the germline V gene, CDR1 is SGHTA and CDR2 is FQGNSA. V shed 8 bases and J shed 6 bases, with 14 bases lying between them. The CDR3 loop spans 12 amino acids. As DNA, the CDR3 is TGTGCCAGCCGCCCCTCCCCGGGCGAGCAGTACTTC. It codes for CASRPSPGEQYF.

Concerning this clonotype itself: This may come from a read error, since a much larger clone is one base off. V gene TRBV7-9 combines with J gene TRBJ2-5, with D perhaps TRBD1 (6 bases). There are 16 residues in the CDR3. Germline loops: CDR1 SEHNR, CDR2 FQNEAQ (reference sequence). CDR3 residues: CASSSGAPAYQEPQYF. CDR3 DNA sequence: TGTGCCAGCAGCTCAGGGGCGCCAGCGTACCAAGAGCCCCAGTACTTC.

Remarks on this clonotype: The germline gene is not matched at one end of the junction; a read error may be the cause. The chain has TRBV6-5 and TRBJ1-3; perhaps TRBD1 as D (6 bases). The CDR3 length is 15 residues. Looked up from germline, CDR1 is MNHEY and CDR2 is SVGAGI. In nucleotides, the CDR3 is TGTGCCCGCAGTTACGGACAGTCCTCTGGAAACACCATATATTTT. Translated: CARSYGQSSGNTIYF.